Included here is one T cell receptor (beta chain) sequence, with context. This clone's antigen is unknown. No base quality information exists; no much larger clone differs at one position. The CDR3 holds 15 amino acids from the cysteine to the phenylalanine. CDR3 DNA is the only sequence kept; it has 45 bases, read in frame from the first base. In the germline V gene (reference sequence), CDR1 corresponds to SEHNR and CDR2 to FQNEAQ. V loses 1 base at its end and J loses 3 bases; junction bases beyond the gene matches: 1. Patients with a history of autoimmune disease or receiving systemic immunosuppression were excluded from the trial. Peripheral blood for TCR sequencing was collected from all dose cohorts at baseline, on cycle 4 day 1, and on cycle 7 day 1. The samples were drawn from a first-in-human, open-label, multicenter phase I dose-escalation trial of ivuxolimab. Adults with locally advanced or metastatic melanoma, renal cell carcinoma, hepatocellular carcinoma or head and neck squamous cell carcinoma were enrolled in the trial. Before TCR sequencing, CD4+ T cells and CD8+ T cells from peripheral blood were sorted into separate populations.

Genomic DNA was extracted from sorted cells for sequencing of the TCRbeta CDR3 region. TCRbeta CDR3 regions were sequenced using the immunoSEQ Assay. TCRdb mirrors the immuneACCESS table, restricted to in-frame sequences. Some clones are absent from its copies; in checked studies, under half trace to an unresolved V gene, and the reason for the others is unknown. This sample comprises tens of thousands of clones, 89% of them detected only once. The top ten clones comprise around 12% of the sample. These data come from a study of OX40 agonist ivuxolimab in advanced cancers. Turning to the overall study: Ivuxolimab was an agonistic, fully human IgG2 monoclonal antibody directed against OX40 (CD134), a costimulatory receptor. Partial responses occurred in three dose-escalation patients: two with cutaneous melanoma and one with hepatocellular carcinoma. Patients were allowed to have had prior anti-PD-1, anti-PD-L1 or anti-CTLA-4 therapy, and about 40% of the dose-escalation patients had been treated with checkpoint inhibitors. A male proportion of almost 85% and a mean age of 60 years, ranging from roughly 23 to 90, were recorded for the dose-escalation cohort. Of the roughly 51 dose-escalation patients, hepatocellular carcinoma was present in approximately 20, melanoma in roughly 15, renal cell carcinoma in 9 and head and neck cancer in 9. Intravenous ivuxolimab was administered to patients every 2 weeks at six dose levels: 0.01, 0.1, 0.3, 1.5, 3 and 10 mg/kg. The paper describes the monotherapy dose-escalation part (N of about 52 patients) of the phase I trial of ivuxolimab. Peripheral TCRbeta sequencing was intended to test whether TCR sequence diversity was altered and clonal T-cell expansion was caused by ivuxolimab. Overall results and qualifications from the work: Low levels of normalized T-cell clonal expansion were also shown by some nonresponding patients. In the 0.1-3.0 mg/kg groups, partial responders had among the lowest normalized peripheral clonal expansion, particularly in CD8+ T cells. Clonal expansion of both CD4+ and CD8+ blood T cells was observed from baseline to week 6 at doses 0.1 to 3.0 mg/kg. Antigen specificity was not determined for the clonally expanded peripheral T cells. On average, CD8+ T cells showed more expanded clones than CD4+ T cells after ivuxolimab.

The sequence was obtained from an adult with an advanced solid tumor such as melanoma, head and neck, liver or kidney cancer. This specimen was CD4+ or CD8+ T cells sorted from blood, taken in a trial of the OX40 agonist ivuxolimab. Recombination connected TRBV7-9 to TRBJ2-1; a stretch of 9 junction bases matches TRBD1. The nucleotide sequence is given as TGTGCCAGCAGCTTAGGACAGGGGGACTACAATGAGCAGTTCTTC. It specifies CASSLGQGDYNEQFF.